This passage covers 30 T cell receptor beta chains from one sample sequenced in a study of graft-versus-host responses after intestinal transplantation. No antigen has been assigned to these receptors. Some clones are missing from TCRdb's copy, which holds only in-frame ones; the method was immunoSEQ multiplex PCR. The table includes fewer than 90,000 clones, about 94% detected once. Specimen: unstimulated CD4+ T cells sorted from spleen or lymph node cells, collected before transplant. These receptors were taken from a human donor who was the organ donor for an intestinal transplant.

This clone was recorded once. Here the CDR3 reads CASSMWRAGSNQPQHF. As DNA, the CDR3 is TGTGCCAGTAGTATGTGGAGGGCGGGTAGCAATCAGCCCCAGCATTTT. The rearrangement uses TRBV19 and TRBJ1-5; the D is unclear. Looked up from germline, CDR1 is LNHDA and CDR2 is SQIVND (reference sequence). The length of the CDR3 is 16 residues. Deletions cut 3 bases from V and 0 bases from J, with 12 bases between.

The chain's CDR3 is CASSPARGNTEAFF. DNA for the CDR3: TGTGCCAGCTCACCGGCCCGGGGGAACACTGAAGCTTTCTTT. V is TRBV18 and J is TRBJ1-1; D unclear. The CDR3 spans 14 residues. Trimming removed 3 bases from V and 1 base from J, with 9 bases in between. Germline V gives CDR1 KGHSH, CDR2 LQKENI.

The chain carries TRBV7-2 and TRBJ2-1; TRBD2 aligns across 10 bases. The V and J ends lost 3 bases and 13 bases, in that order; junction bases with no gene match: 6. The germline V gene encodes CDR1 SGHTA and CDR2 FQGNSA. The CDR3 loop spans 13 amino acids. CDR3 in amino acids: CASSLASGGVQFF. The CDR3 DNA reads as TGTGCCAGCAGCTTGGCTAGCGGGGGTGTACAGTTCTTC.

This chain joins TRBV7-9 and TRBJ1-1, with 7 bases identical to TRBD1. CDR3 length: 14 residues. Per germline, CDR1 SEHNR and CDR2 FQNEAQ (reference sequence). With V trimmed by 5 bases and J by 3 bases, 6 bases remained unmatched. The CDR3 bases are TGTGCCAGCAGCATACCGGACAGGTACACTGAAGCTTTCTTT. Protein sequence: CASSIPDRYTEAFF.

Of note for this clone: One end of the junction is discordant with germline, which a read error may explain. The rearrangement uses TRBV9 and TRBJ1-1, with 7 positions matching TRBD1. The CDR3 extends over 15 amino acids. Germline CDR1 SGDLS, CDR2 YYNGEE. CDR3 region: CASSTRQGRNTEALF. CDR3 coding DNA: TGTGCCAGCAGCACCCGACAGGGCCGGAACACTGAAGCTCTCTTT.

This clone appeared a single time. The chain employs TRBV7-2 and TRBJ2-1; TRBD2 agrees at 14 bases. V was clipped by 4 bases and J by 8 bases; unmatched bases: 4. The germline V gene encodes CDR1 SGHTA and CDR2 FQGNSA. CDR3 length equals 15 residues. As DNA, the CDR3 is TGTGCCAGCAGCTGGGGGACTAGCGGGGGCTATGAGCAGTTCTTC. This encodes CASSWGTSGGYEQFF.

The gene calls are TRBV27 and TRBJ1-1; D perhaps matches TRBD1 (6 bases). The CDR3 has 15 residues. V shed 5 bases and J shed 1 base, with 14 bases lying between them. Germline V gene lookup returns CDR1 MNHEY and CDR2 SMNVEV (reference sequence). The CDR3 protein is CASSQRQVPNTEAFF. The DNA for the CDR3 is TGTGCCAGCAGTCAAAGACAGGTTCCGAACACTGAAGCTTTCTTT.

The V gene is TRBV7-6, the J gene TRBJ2-1; D gene uncertain. V was cut by 0 bases and J by 6 bases, with 0 bases left in between. Germline V gene lookup returns CDR1 SGHVS and CDR2 FNYEAQ. The CDR3 is made up of 11 amino acids. In DNA, the CDR3 is TGTGCCAGCAGCTTAGCCAATGAGCAGTTCTTC. This sequence encodes CASSLANEQFF.

The chain employs TRBV5-5 and TRBJ2-1, with D uncertain. CDR1 is SGHKS, CDR2 YYEKEE, per germline (reference sequence). This CDR3 has 15 residues. V lost 0 bases and J 0 bases, leaving 7 bases between the germline ends. The CDR3 loop is CASSLGHNSYNEQFF. Here the CDR3 DNA reads TGTGCCAGCAGCTTGGGACACAACTCCTACAATGAGCAGTTCTTC.

This chain links TRBV11-2 with TRBJ2-3; 11 nucleotides line up with TRBD2. Germline trimming cut 6 bases from V and 1 base from J; bases unmatched to any gene: 9. The CDR3 length is 17 residues. Germline V CDR1 and CDR2: SGHAT, FQNNGV. DNA for the CDR3: TGTGCCAGCAGTTCTAGCGGGGGGTGGGGCGGCACAGATACGCAGTATTTT. This translates into CASSSSGGWGGTDTQYF.

This chain connects TRBV30 to TRBJ1-5; a weak D match, TRBD1 (5 bases). Germline loops: CDR1 GTSNPN, CDR2 SVGIG (reference sequence). Trimming took off 3 bases at V and 5 bases at J, with 20 bases between the two ends. This CDR3 contains 16 residues. The CDR3 loop reads CAWRGRQPGLYQPQHF. The DNA for the CDR3 is TGTGCCTGGAGGGGCCGACAGCCGGGCCTCTATCAGCCCCAGCATTTT.

The rearrangement joins TRBV2 to TRBJ2-6, with TRBD1 matching 8 bases. The J segment lost 2 bases and the V segment lost 8 bases, leaving 2 bases of the junction unmatched. Germline CDR1 reads SNHLY; CDR2 reads FYNNEI. The CDR3 contains 14 residues. CDR3 residues: CASSRGPGANVLTF. The CDR3 DNA follows: TGTGCCAGCTCCAGGGGGCCTGGGGCCAACGTCCTGACTTTC.

A word on this clone: This same CDR3 is encoded by further DNA sequences in the sample. DNA for the CDR3: TGTGCCAGCAGCGTAGGACAGGGTAATCAGCCCCAGCATTTT. Translated: CASSVGQGNQPQHF. The V call is TRBV9, the J call TRBJ1-5, with TRBD1 matching over 7 bases. The trim removed 0 bases at V and 4 bases at J, leaving 1 base unmatched. The CDR3 has 14 residues. Germline V CDR1 and CDR2: SGDLS, YYNGEE.

This clone was counted once. The chain employs TRBV11-1 and TRBJ1-2; D is unresolved. The CDR3 runs 12 residues. Germline V gene lookup returns CDR1 SGHAT and CDR2 FQDESV (reference sequence). Trimming removed 8 bases from V and 1 base from J, with 8 bases in between. CDR3 sequence reads: CASAGNNYGYTF. The CDR3 nucleotides are TGTGCCAGCGCTGGGAATAACTATGGCTACACCTTC.

The chain links TRBV28 to TRBJ1-4, with unresolved D. CDR1 is MDHEN, CDR2 SYDVKM, per germline. V lost 3 bases and J 4 bases, leaving 9 bases between the germline ends. This CDR3 contains 14 residues. The CDR3 reads CASSLREFNEKLFF. The CDR3 DNA follows: TGTGCCAGCAGTTTGCGGGAGTTTAATGAAAAACTGTTTTTT.

The chain recombines TRBV7-2 with TRBJ1-1; D is uncertain. V was pared by 5 bases and J by 0 bases, with 7 bases between. The length of the CDR3 is 13 residues. Looked up from germline, CDR1 is SGHTA and CDR2 is FQGNSA. In DNA, the CDR3 is TGTGCCAGCAGCCCAACAGTGAACACTGAAGCTTTCTTT. Translated: CASSPTVNTEAFF.

The V gene is TRBV11-2, the J gene TRBJ1-2, with a possible D match to TRBD1 (6 bases). This CDR3 is built from 16 residues. CDR1 and CDR2 (germline): SGHAT, FQNNGV. Trimming left V 2 bases short and J 4 bases short, with 17 bases between. Written as DNA, the CDR3 is TGTGCCAGCAGCTTACGGGCGGGGGCATGGGGCTATGGCTACACCTTC. Amino acid sequence: CASSLRAGAWGYGYTF.

The table lists this clone with a count of one. The chain couples TRBV19 to TRBJ2-1, with 10 bases identical to TRBD2. CDR3 length: 16 residues. Germline V gives CDR1 LNHDA, CDR2 SQIVND (reference sequence). V gave up 4 bases and J gave up 6 bases; unmatched junction bases: 9. DNA for the CDR3: TGTGCCAGTAGTAGGGCTACTAGCGGGGACCTCAATGAGCAGTTCTTC. This codes for CASSRATSGDLNEQFF.

The rearrangement uses TRBV6-5 and TRBJ1-1, with unresolved D. This CDR3 spans 14 amino acids. V was trimmed by 5 bases and J by 3 bases, leaving 13 bases between them. Germline loops: CDR1 MNHEY, CDR2 SVGAGI. The chain's CDR3 is CASSEGRFHTEAFF. DNA of the CDR3: TGTGCCAGCAGTGAAGGGAGGTTCCACACTGAAGCTTTCTTT.

The CDR3 here is CASSLGGDYGYTF. CDR3 DNA: TGCGCCAGCAGCTTGGGCGGTGACTATGGCTACACCTTC. The rearrangement links TRBV5-1 to TRBJ1-2; D not resolved. There are 13 residues in the CDR3. V lost 0 bases and J lost 3, with 6 bases in between. Germline loops: CDR1 SGHRS, CDR2 YFSETQ.

V is TRBV6-5 and J is TRBJ1-2; D might be TRBD1 (6 bases). The ends were cut back, 6 bases at V and 6 bases at J, with 11 bases in the middle. CDR1 and CDR2 (germline): MNHEY, SVGAGI. The CDR3 loop spans 12 amino acids. CDR3 DNA: TGTGCCAGCAGGGGGACAACCGATGGCTACACCTTC. Its protein product is CASRGTTDGYTF.

The genes are TRBV6-5 and TRBJ2-7; the match to TRBD1 covers 9 bases. Germline trimming cut 0 bases from V and 2 bases from J; bases unmatched to any gene: 2. Germline CDR1 MNHEY, CDR2 SVGAGI. The CDR3 sequence is 15 residues long. DNA of the CDR3: TGTGCCAGCAGTTACTCGAGGACAGGGGCCTACGAGCAGTACTTC. It codes for CASSYSRTGAYEQYF.

With respect to this clone: Other nucleotide sequences in the sample specify the same CDR3. The genes are TRBV27 and TRBJ1-6; 8 nucleotides match TRBD1. V lost 7 bases and J lost 4; bases outside the gene matches: 6. The CDR3 totals 15 residues. Germline V CDR1 and CDR2: MNHEY, SMNVEV (reference sequence). DNA of the CDR3: TGTGCCAGCAAAGCGGGACAGGCGTATAATTCACCCCTCCACTTT. Protein: CASKAGQAYNSPLHF.

The chain recombines TRBV5-4 with TRBJ1-3; D might be TRBD1 (5 bases). Trimming took 2 bases from V and 4 from J, leaving 13 bases between them. There are 15 residues in the CDR3. Germline V lookup: CDR1 SGHNT, CDR2 YYREEE (reference sequence). The CDR3 DNA is TGTGCCAGCAGCTTTGAAAGGGGAAGCGGAAACACCATATATTTT. Residues: CASSFERGSGNTIYF.

The chain recombines TRBV30 with TRBJ1-2; 8 bases are a match to TRBD1. Germline trimming cut 1 base from V and 5 bases from J; bases unmatched to any gene: 9. Germline CDR1 GTSNPN, CDR2 SVGIG (reference sequence). The CDR3 is made up of 15 amino acids. The CDR3 bases are TGTGCCTGGAGTGCCCGGGACAGGACTGGATATGGCTACACCTTC. Translated: CAWSARDRTGYGYTF.

The table lists this clone with a few counts. The genes are TRBV5-1 and TRBJ2-3; TRBD2 might be the D (5 bases). The CDR3 is 14 amino acids. Trimming shortened V by 3 bases and J by 6 bases, and 14 bases separated the two germline ends. CDR1 and CDR2 from the germline V gene are SGHRS and YFSETQ. CDR3 region: CASSWAFRGDTQYF. In nucleotides, the CDR3 is TGCGCCAGCAGCTGGGCCTTCCGAGGGGATACGCAGTATTTT.

This chain connects TRBV28 to TRBJ1-1; D might be TRBD1 (6 bases). This CDR3 is built from 12 residues. CDR1 and CDR2 (germline): MDHEN, SYDVKM. V gave up 6 bases and J gave up 10 bases, with 15 bases separating them. The CDR3 region has the DNA TGTGCCAGCAGCGGTGACAGGATCGGAGCTTTCTTT. Translating it yields CASSGDRIGAFF.

The J gene is TRBJ1-2, the V gene TRBV28; the match to TRBD1 covers 7 bases. The CDR3 length is 16 residues. V lost 5 bases and J lost 4; bases outside the gene matches: 13. Germline V gene sequence: CDR1 MDHEN, CDR2 SYDVKM. This chain's CDR3 is CASSRNPWDSSYGYTF. Here the CDR3 DNA reads TGTGCCAGCAGTCGGAATCCTTGGGACAGCTCCTATGGCTACACCTTC.

The J gene is TRBJ2-7, the V gene TRBV28; the D gene is possibly TRBD2 (6 bases). This CDR3 spans 12 amino acids. V lost 3 bases, J lost 7 bases, and 10 bases lay in between. Germline V lookup: CDR1 MDHEN, CDR2 SYDVKM. The CDR3 bases are TGTGCCAGCAGTTTGGGGGGTCGGGAGCAGTACTTC. It codes for CASSLGGREQYF.

This clone appeared a few times. The chain recombines TRBV6-1 with TRBJ1-2; D is perhaps TRBD1 (6 bases). This CDR3 has 13 residues. Trimming left V 2 bases short and J 4 bases short, with 8 bases between. The germline V gene has CDR1 MNHNS and CDR2 SASEGT. The CDR3 DNA sequence: TGTGCCAGCAGTGAACAAGGGGGCTATGGCTACACCTTC. This sequence encodes CASSEQGGYGYTF.